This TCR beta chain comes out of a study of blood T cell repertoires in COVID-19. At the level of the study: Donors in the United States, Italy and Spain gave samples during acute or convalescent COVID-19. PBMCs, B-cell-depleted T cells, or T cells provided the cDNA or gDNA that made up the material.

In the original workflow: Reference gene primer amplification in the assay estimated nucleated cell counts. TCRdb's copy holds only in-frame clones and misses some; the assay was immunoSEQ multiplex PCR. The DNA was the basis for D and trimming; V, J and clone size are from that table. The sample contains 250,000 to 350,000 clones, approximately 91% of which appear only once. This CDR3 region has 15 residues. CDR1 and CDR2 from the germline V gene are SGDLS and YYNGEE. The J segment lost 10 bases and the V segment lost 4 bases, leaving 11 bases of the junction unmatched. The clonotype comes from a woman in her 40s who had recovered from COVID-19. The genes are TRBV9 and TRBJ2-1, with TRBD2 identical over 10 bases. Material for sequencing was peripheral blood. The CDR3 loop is CASSPGLAAQGEQFF. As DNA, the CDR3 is TGTGCCAGCAGCCCCGGACTAGCGGCTCAGGGGGAGCAGTTCTTC. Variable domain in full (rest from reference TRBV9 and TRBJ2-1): DSGVTQTPKHLITATGQRVTLRCSPRSGDLSVYWYQQSLDQGLQFLIQYYNGEERAKGNILERFSAQQFPDLHSELNLSSLELGDSALYFCASSPGLAAQGEQFFGPGTRLTVL.